This TCR beta chain was retrieved from a study of T cells after yellow fever vaccination. Broader study findings: The booster saw the reappearance of most primary-vaccination clones (approximately 97% CD4, 88% CD8). CD4 and CD8 compartments shared a small share of clonotypes, likely from convergent recombination.

Germline lookup yields CDR1 SGHDT and CDR2 YYEEEE. The length of the CDR3 is 11 residues. Trimming removed 0 bases at V and 7 bases at J, with 4 bases between. As for this clonotype: Its antigen is unknown.

Researchers made TCR cDNA using 5'RACE template switching, and this step added a universal primer site and UMIs. TCRdb processed the 5' RACE reads anew with MiXCR; each CDR3 protein has one entry. The profile shows 250,000 to 300,000 distinct CDR3 sequences, 8.5% to 10% of them singletons. This receptor was obtained from a man aged 18 to 30 who received the YFV17D yellow fever vaccine. This rearrangement joins TRBV5-6 to TRBJ1-1; D is uncertain. Sequencing used CD4+ T cells sorted from PBMCs, obtained 5 days after the yellow fever booster vaccination. The DNA of the CDR3 is TGTGCCAGCAGCTTGGAAGATGAAGCTTTCTTT. This translates into CASSLEDEAFF.